This T cell receptor (beta chain) was identified during a study of regulatory and conventional T cells in RAG deficiency. Study findings and constraints: Omenn patients showed >85% Treg-Tconv overlap and shorter CDR3 lengths. Compared with controls, unique Treg TCR beta sequences dropped about 97-fold in Omenn syndrome and CID/AS.

As for this clone: The antigen is undetermined.

CDR1 and CDR2 (germline): MDHEN, SYDVKM. The CDR3 length is 13 residues. The V gene end was trimmed by 2 bases and the J gene end by 6 bases; junction bases not matched to a gene: 0. Regulatory T cells were sorted from blood as CD4+ CD25-high CD127-low cells. TCRdb keeps only in-frame clones here, not all; method: immunoSEQ multiplex PCR. Here the sample spans about 12,000 clones, roughly 95% being singletons. The sample also formed part of further work on regulatory T cells. In that study: The PCR used 52 TRBV and 13 TRBJ primers.

This chain connects TRBV28 to TRBJ2-3, with TRBD2 matching 9 bases. The clonotype originates from a human donor in good health. The sequencing sample was made of CD127- CD25+ CD4+ Tregs sorted from blood. CDR3 in amino acids: CASSLAGGDTQYF. CDR3 bases: TGTGCCAGCAGTTTAGCGGGGGGGGATACGCAGTATTTT.